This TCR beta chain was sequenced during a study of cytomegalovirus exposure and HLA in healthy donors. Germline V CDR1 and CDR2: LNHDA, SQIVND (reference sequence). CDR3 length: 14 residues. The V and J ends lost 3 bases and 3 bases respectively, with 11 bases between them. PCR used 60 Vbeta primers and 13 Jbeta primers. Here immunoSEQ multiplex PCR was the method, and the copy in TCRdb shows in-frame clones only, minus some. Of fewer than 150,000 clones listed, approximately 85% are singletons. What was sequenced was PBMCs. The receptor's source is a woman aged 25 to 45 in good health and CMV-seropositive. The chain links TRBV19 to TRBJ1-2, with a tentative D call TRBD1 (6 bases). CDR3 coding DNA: TGTGCCAGTAGTATGTACAGGGACGACTATGGCTACACCTTC. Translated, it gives CASSMYRDDYGYTF.